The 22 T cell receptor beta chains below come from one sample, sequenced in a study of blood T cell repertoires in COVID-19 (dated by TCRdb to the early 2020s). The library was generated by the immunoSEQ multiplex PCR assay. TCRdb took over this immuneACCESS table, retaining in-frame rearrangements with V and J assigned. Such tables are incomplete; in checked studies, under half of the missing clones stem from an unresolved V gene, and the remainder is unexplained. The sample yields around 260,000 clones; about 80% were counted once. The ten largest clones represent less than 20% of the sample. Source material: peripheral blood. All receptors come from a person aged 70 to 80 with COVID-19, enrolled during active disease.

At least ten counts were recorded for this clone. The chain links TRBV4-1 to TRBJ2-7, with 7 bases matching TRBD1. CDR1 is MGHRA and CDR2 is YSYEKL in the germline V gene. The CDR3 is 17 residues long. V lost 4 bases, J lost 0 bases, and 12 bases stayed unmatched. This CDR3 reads CASSRHSGTDSSYEQYF. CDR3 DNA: TGCGCCAGCAGCCGCCACTCCGGGACAGATAGCTCCTACGAGCAGTACTTC.

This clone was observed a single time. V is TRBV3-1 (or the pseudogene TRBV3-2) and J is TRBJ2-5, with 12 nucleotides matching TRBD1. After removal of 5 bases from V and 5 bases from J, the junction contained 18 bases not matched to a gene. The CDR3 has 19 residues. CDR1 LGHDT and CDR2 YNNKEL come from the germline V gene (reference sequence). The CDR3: CASSGERDRGRLGSETQYF. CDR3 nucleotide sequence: TGTGCCAGCAGCGGAGAGAGGGACAGGGGGCGTTTAGGATCCGAGACCCAGTACTTC.

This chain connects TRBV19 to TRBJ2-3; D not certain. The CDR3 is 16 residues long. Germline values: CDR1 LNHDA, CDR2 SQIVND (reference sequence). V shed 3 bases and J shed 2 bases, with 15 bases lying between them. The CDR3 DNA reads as TGTGCCAGTAGTATGAGGCTACGAGAAATCACAGATACGCAGTATTTT. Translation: CASSMRLREITDTQYF.

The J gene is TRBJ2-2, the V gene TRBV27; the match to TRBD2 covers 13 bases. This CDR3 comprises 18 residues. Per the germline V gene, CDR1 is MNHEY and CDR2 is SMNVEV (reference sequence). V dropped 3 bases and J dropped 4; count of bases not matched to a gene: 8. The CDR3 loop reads CASSFPPLAGGGTGELFF. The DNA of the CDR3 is TGTGCCAGCAGTTTTCCCCCACTAGCGGGGGGGGGCACCGGGGAGCTGTTTTTT.

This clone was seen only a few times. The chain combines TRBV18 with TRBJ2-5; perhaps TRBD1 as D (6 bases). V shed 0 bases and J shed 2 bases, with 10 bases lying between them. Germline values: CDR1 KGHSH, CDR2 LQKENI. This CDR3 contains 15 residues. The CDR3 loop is CASSPPNGQQETQYF. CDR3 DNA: TGTGCCAGCTCACCACCTAATGGACAGCAAGAGACCCAGTACTTC.

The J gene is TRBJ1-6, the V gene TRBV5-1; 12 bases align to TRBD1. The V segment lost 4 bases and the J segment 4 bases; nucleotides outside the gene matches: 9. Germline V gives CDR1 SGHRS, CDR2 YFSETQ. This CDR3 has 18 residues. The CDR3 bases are TGCGCCAGCAGCCCGGGACAGGGGGCCACCCCGTATAATTCACCCCTCCACTTT. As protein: CASSPGQGATPYNSPLHF. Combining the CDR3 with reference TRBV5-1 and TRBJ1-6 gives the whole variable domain KAGVTQTPRYLIKTRGQQVTLSCSPISGHRSVSWYQQTPGQGLQFLFEYFSETQRNKGNFPGRFSGRQFSNSRSEMNVSTLELGDSALYLCASSPGQGATPYNSPLHFGNGTRLTVT.

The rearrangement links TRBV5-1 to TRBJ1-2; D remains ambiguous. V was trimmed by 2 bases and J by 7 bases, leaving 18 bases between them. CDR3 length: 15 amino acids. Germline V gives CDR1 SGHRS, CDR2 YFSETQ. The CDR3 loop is CASSLEGVVDSGYTF. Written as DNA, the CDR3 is TGCGCCAGCAGCTTAGAGGGCGTTGTAGACTCTGGCTACACCTTC.

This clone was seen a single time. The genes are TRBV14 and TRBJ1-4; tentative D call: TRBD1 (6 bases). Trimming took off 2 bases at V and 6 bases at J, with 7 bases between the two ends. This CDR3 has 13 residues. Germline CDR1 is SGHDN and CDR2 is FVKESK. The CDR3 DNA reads TGTGCCAGCAGCCAAAACAGGGATGAAAAACTGTTTTTT. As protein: CASSQNRDEKLFF. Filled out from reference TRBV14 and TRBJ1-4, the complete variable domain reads EAGVTQFPSHSVIEKGQTVTLRCDPISGHDNLYWYRRVMGKEIKFLLHFVKESKQDESGMPNNRFLAERTGGTYSTLKVQPAELEDSGVYFCASSQNRDEKLFFGSGTQLSVL.

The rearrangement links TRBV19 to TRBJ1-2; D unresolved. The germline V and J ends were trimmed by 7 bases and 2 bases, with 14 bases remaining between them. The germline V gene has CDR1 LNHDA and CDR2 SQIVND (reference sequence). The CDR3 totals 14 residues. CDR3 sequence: CASKLFPGNYGYTF. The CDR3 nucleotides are TGTGCCAGTAAGCTCTTCCCAGGAAACTATGGCTACACCTTC. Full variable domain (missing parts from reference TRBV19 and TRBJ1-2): DGGITQSPKYLFRKEGQNVTLSCEQNLNHDAMYWYRQDPGQGLRLIYYSQIVNDFQKGDIAEGYSVSREKKESFPLTVTSAQKNPTAFYLCASKLFPGNYGYTFGSGTRLTVV.

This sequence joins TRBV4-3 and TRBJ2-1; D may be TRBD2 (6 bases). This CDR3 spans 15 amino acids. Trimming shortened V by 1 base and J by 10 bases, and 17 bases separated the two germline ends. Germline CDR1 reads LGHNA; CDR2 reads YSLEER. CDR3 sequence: CASSQGYGGSGEQFF. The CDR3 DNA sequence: TGCGCCAGCAGCCAAGGTTATGGGGGTAGCGGAGAGCAGTTCTTC.

Written as DNA, the CDR3 is TGTGCCAGCAGCAAAGAGGGGAATTTTAAATTGAACACCGGGGAGCTGTTTTTT. Translation: CASSKEGNFKLNTGELFF. The chain links TRBV21-1 to TRBJ2-2; the D segment call TRBD1 is taken from the table without a DNA check. TRBV21-1 is assigned pseudogene status. This CDR3 spans 18 amino acids.

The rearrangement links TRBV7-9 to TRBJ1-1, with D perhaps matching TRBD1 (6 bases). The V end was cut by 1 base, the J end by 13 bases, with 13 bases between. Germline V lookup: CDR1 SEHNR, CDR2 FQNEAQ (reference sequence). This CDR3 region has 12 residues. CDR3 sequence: CASSLVQGSVFF. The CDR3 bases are TGTGCCAGCAGCTTAGTGCAGGGGAGTGTTTTCTTT.

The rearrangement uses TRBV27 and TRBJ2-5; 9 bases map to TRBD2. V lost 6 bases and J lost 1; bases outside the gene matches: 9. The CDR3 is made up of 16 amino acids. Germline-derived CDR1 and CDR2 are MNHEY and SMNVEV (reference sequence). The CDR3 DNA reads TGTGCCAGCAGCCGGAGACTAGCGGCGCTCCAAGAGACCCAGTACTTC. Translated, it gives CASSRRLAALQETQYF.

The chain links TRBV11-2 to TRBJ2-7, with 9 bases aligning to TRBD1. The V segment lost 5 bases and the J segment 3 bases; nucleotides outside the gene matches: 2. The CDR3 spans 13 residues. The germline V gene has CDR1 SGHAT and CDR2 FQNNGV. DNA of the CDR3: TGTGCCAGCAGCGGGGACAGGGACTACGAGCAGTACTTC. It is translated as CASSGDRDYEQYF.

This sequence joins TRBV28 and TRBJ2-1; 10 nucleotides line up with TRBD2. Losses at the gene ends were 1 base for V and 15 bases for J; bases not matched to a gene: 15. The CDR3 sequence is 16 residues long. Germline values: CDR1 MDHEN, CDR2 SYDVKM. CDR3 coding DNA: TGTGCCAGCAGTTTATTAAAAGGGGGTAGCGGGAGGCCCGCGTTCTTC. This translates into CASSLLKGGSGRPAFF. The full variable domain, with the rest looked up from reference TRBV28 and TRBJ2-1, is DVKVTQSSRYLVKRTGEKVFLECVQDMDHENMFWYRQDPGLGLRLIYFSYDVKMKEKGDIPEGYSVSREKKERFSLILESASTNQTSMYLCASSLLKGGSGRPAFFGPGTRLTVL.

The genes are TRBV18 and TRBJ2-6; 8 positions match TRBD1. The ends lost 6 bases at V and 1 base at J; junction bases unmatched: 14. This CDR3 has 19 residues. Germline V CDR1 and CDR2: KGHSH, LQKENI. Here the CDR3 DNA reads TGTGCCAGCTCGGTTATCACAGGGGGTGCCGCTTCTGGGGCCAACGTCCTGACTTTC. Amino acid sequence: CASSVITGGAASGANVLTF. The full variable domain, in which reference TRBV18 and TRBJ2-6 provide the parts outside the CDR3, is NAGVMQNPRHLVRRRGQEARLRCSPMKGHSHVYWYRQLPEEGLKFMVYLQKENIIDESGMPKERFSAEFPKEGPSILRIQQVVRGDSAAYFCASSVITGGAASGANVLTFGAGSRLTVL.

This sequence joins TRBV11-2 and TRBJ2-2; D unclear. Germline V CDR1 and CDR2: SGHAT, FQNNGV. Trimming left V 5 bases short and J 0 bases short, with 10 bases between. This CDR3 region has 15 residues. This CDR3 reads CASSGHLANTGELFF. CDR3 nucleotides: TGTGCCAGCAGCGGCCATCTCGCGAACACCGGGGAGCTGTTTTTT.

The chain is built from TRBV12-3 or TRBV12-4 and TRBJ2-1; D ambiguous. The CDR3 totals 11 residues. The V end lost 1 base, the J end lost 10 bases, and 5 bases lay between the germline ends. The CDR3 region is CASSLEREQFF. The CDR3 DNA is TGTGCCAGCAGTTTAGAGCGAGAGCAGTTCTTC.

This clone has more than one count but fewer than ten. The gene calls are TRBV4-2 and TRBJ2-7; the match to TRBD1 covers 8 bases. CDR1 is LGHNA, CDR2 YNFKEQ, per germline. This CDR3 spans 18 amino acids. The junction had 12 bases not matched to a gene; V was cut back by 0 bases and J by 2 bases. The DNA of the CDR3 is TGTGCCAGCAGCCAAGACCTGTTAAACGCAGGGGGCACCTACGAGCAGTACTTC. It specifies CASSQDLLNAGGTYEQYF.

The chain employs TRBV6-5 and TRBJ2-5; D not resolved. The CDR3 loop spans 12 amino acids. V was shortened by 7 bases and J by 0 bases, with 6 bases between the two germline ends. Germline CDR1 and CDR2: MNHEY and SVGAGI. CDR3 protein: CASTLYQETQYF. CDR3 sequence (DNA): TGTGCCAGCACACTGTACCAAGAGACCCAGTACTTC.

CDR3 DNA sequence: TGTGCCAGCAACTTCCAGGGGGCTTATGGCTACACCTTC. Translated: CASNFQGAYGYTF. The chain has TRBV7-9 and TRBJ1-2; TRBD1 agrees at 8 bases. Per germline, CDR1 SEHNR and CDR2 FQNEAQ (reference sequence). Losses at the gene ends were 7 bases for V and 5 bases for J; bases not matched to a gene: 6. The CDR3 loop spans 13 amino acids.

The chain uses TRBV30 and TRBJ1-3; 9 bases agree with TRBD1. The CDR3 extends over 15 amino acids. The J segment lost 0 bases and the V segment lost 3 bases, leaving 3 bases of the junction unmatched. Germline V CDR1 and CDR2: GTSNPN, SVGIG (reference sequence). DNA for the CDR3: TGTGCCTGGAGGACAGGGGGATACTCTGGAAACACCATATATTTT. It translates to CAWRTGGYSGNTIYF.